Listed below are T cell receptor beta chains from one sample, sequenced in a study of T cells in Graves' hyperthyroidism and ophthalmopathy. MiXCR, run by TCRdb on the multiplex PCR reads, gives a single entry per CDR3 protein. The table lists around 500,000 distinct CDR3 sequences, more than 15% of them singletons. The sequenced sample was blood. The receptor set was obtained from a woman aged 25 to 45 with Graves' ophthalmopathy. Each CDR3 is given with its conserved first and last residue. D genes are given only for firm matches. Only some rows state a clone size, as once, few, many or a class for expanded clones.

v_call	clone_size	d_call	j_call	cdr3_aa	cdr3_nt
TRBV2	.	.	TRBJ1-5	CASSEGDLGQPQHF	TGTGCCAGCAGTGAAGGGGATCTCGGGCAGCCCCAGCATTTT
TRBV7-3	many	TRBD1	TRBJ2-7	CASSLTGFSDEQYF	TGTGCCAGCAGCTTGACAGGGTTTTCCGACGAGCAGTACTTC
TRBV19	few	TRBD1	TRBJ2-7	CASSVGQASEQYF	TGTGCCAGTAGTGTGGGACAGGCAAGCGAGCAGTACTTC
TRBV12-3/TRBV12-4	.	.	TRBJ1-1	CASSLILAEEAFF	TGTGCCAGCAGTTTAATTTTAGCAGAAGAAGCTTTCTTT
TRBV13	few	TRBD1	TRBJ2-4	CASSDRQGVKNIQYF	TGTGCCAGCAGCGATAGACAGGGAGTCAAAAACATTCAGTACTTC
TRBV7-2	once	TRBD2	TRBJ2-7	CASSDGTSYEQYF	TGTGCCAGCAGCGACGGGACTAGCTACGAGCAGTACTTC
TRBV5-6	.	.	TRBJ2-7	CASSWGLGTYEQYF	TGTGCCAGCAGCTGGGGACTGGGAACCTACGAGCAGTACTTC
TRBV2	.	TRBD2	TRBJ2-7	CASSGAGTSGFTYEQYF	TGTGCCAGCAGTGGAGCCGGGACTAGCGGGTTCACCTACGAGCAGTACTTC
TRBV7-9	.	.	TRBJ1-5	CASSLSRDQPQHF	TGTGCCAGCAGCTTAAGCAGGGATCAGCCCCAGCATTTT
TRBV7-9	few	.	TRBJ1-1	CASSLSLKNTEAFF	TGTGCCAGCAGCCTATCCCTTAAGAACACTGAAGCTTTCTTT
TRBV14	.	.	TRBJ2-7	CASSQVGEIYEQYF	TGTGCCAGCAGCCAAGTAGGCGAGATCTACGAGCAGTACTTC
TRBV20-1	few	.	TRBJ2-2	CSAEGTTNTGELFF	TGCAGTGCCGAAGGGACGACGAACACCGGGGAGCTGTTTTTT
TRBV7-3	many	.	TRBJ2-5	CASSLIEGSETQYF	TGTGCCAGCAGCTTAATTGAGGGATCGGAGACCCAGTACTTC
TRBV10-3	.	.	TRBJ2-7	CAISESSASYEQYF	TGTGCCATCAGTGAGTCATCTGCCAGCTACGAGCAGTACTTC
TRBV6-1	.	.	TRBJ1-5	CASRQHEGSGQPQHF	TGTGCCAGCAGGCAGCACGAGGGGAGCGGACAGCCCCAGCATTTT
TRBV6-2/TRBV6-3	.	TRBD1	TRBJ1-5	CASSEQGRRQPQHF	TGTGCCAGCAGCGAACAGGGGAGGAGGCAGCCCCAGCATTTT
TRBV5-1	many	.	TRBJ2-3	CASAPGGTDTQYF	TGCGCCAGCGCTCCGGGCGGCACAGATACGCAGTATTTT
TRBV12-5	few	TRBD2	TRBJ2-2	CASSASGLVGELFF	TGTGCTAGTAGTGCTAGCGGGCTTGTCGGGGAGCTGTTTTTT
TRBV14	.	TRBD1	TRBJ1-1	CASSQEWGRGANTEAFF	TGTGCCAGCAGCCAAGAATGGGGCAGGGGGGCGAACACTGAAGCTTTCTTT
TRBV7-3	many	.	TRBJ2-3	CASSDQDTQYF	TGTGCCAGCAGTGACCAAGATACGCAGTATTTT
TRBV6-5	.	TRBD1	TRBJ2-1	CASRYRDRVVNEQFF	TGTGCCAGCAGGTACCGGGACAGGGTGGTCAATGAGCAGTTCTTC
TRBV29-1	few	.	TRBJ2-5	CSVGRAEETQYF	TGCAGCGTTGGAAGGGCAGAAGAGACCCAGTACTTC
TRBV6-1	.	TRBD1	TRBJ1-4	CASSVGQGGEKLFF	TGTGCCAGCAGTGTCGGACAGGGTGGTGAAAAACTGTTTTTT
TRBV4-3	many	TRBD2	TRBJ2-1	CASSPLIAGDNEQFF	TGCGCCAGCAGCCCACTGATAGCGGGGGACAATGAGCAGTTCTTC
TRBV7-8	many	.	TRBJ1-2	CASSLVGNLNYGYTF	TGTGCCAGCAGCTTAGTAGGAAACCTTAACTATGGCTACACCTTC
TRBV7-9	.	TRBD1	TRBJ2-2	CASSLNRGQGELFF	TGTGCCAGCAGCTTAAACAGGGGGCAAGGGGAGCTGTTTTTT
TRBV28	many	.	TRBJ2-1	CASSLLSVDEQFF	TGTGCCAGCAGTCTTCTTAGCGTCGATGAGCAGTTCTTC
TRBV20-1	.	.	TRBJ2-5	CSARVSSVPVGTQYF	TGCAGTGCTAGAGTTTCTAGCGTCCCAGTAGGGACCCAGTACTTC
TRBV11-2	many	.	TRBJ2-1	CASSLTEASYNEQFF	TGTGCCAGCAGCTTGACGGAGGCCTCCTACAATGAGCAGTTCTTC
TRBV5-5	few	.	TRBJ1-6	CASSFLEGIDSPLHF	TGTGCCAGCAGCTTTTTAGAGGGGATTGATTCACCCCTCCACTTT
TRBV18	many	TRBD1	TRBJ1-4	CASTMAGTANEKLFF	TGTGCCAGCACCATGGCCGGGACAGCAAATGAAAAACTGTTTTTT
TRBV15	.	.	TRBJ2-6	CATSERGTDTANVLTF	TGTGCCACCAGCGAAAGGGGGACGGACACGGCCAACGTCCTGACTTTC
TRBV5-1	many	.	TRBJ1-2	CASSHSTQNYGYTF	TGCGCCAGCAGCCATAGCACTCAGAACTATGGCTACACCTTC
TRBV6-4	few	.	TRBJ2-1	CASGPDSSYNEQFF	TGTGCCAGCGGACCAGACAGCTCCTACAATGAGCAGTTCTTC
TRBV15	few	.	TRBJ2-3	CATSRDRDTQYF	TGTGCCACCAGCAGAGACAGGGATACGCAGTATTTT
TRBV20-1	many	TRBD2	TRBJ2-1	CSAPRTSGGSYNEQFF	TGCAGTGCACCTCGGACTAGCGGGGGCTCCTACAATGAGCAGTTCTTC